What follows describes a single T cell receptor (beta chain). Its antigen remains unknown. Making the TCR beta libraries involved quantitative 5'-RACE with molecular barcodes. TCRdb re-derived calls from the 5' RACE reads in MiXCR, one entry per CDR3 protein. The sample records hundreds of thousands of distinct CDR3 sequences, roughly 10% being singletons. The entry originates in a study of CD8 T cells in ankylosing spondylitis. Whole-study findings and limits: As for the disease-linked clones, they showed a CD8+ phenotype and occurred at relatively low frequencies in peripheral blood. The clones that were linked to disease were reported to be significantly enriched in matched synovial fluid samples from ankylosing spondylitis patients. Some of these motif variants have turned up before, in reports on reactive arthritis synovial fluid and blood. The study identified a TCR beta motif of 7 or 8 highly homologous variants that appeared characteristic of ankylosing spondylitis blood.

This TCR came from a male donor with ankylosing spondylitis. The specimen sequenced was blood, either unsorted or a sorted T cell fraction (not recorded which).

The CDR3 here is CSASSSGFYNEQFF. The CDR3 region has the DNA TGCAGTGCTAGTTCCAGCGGTTTTTACAATGAGCAGTTCTTC. The rearrangement uses TRBV20-1 and TRBJ2-1; D possibly corresponds to TRBD2 (5 bases). There are 14 residues in the CDR3. Germline V lookup: CDR1 DFQATT, CDR2 SNEGSKA (reference sequence). The V end lost 3 bases, the J end lost 4 bases, and 13 bases lay between the germline ends.